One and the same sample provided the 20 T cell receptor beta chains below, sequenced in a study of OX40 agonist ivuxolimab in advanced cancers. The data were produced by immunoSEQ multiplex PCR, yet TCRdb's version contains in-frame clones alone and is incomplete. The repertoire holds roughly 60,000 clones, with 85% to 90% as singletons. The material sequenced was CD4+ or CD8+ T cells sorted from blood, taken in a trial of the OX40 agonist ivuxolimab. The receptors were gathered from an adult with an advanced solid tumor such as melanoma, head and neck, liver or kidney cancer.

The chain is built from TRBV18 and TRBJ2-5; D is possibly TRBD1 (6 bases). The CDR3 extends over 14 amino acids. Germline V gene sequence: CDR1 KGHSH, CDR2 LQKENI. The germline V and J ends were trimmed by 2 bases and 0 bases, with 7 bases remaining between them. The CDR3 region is CASSPGTNQETQYF. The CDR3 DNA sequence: TGTGCCAGCTCACCAGGGACAAACCAAGAGACCCAGTACTTC.

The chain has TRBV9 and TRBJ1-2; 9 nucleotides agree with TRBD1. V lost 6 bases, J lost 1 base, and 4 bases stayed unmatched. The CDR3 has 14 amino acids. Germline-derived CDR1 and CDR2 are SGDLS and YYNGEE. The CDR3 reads CASTRGQGNYGYTF. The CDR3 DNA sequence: TGTGCCAGCACCCGGGGACAGGGTAACTATGGCTACACCTTC.

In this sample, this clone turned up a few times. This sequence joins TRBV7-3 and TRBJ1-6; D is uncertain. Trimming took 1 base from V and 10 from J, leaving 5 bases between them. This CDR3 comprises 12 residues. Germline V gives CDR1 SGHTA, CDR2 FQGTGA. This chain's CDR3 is CASSLNESPLHF. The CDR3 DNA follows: TGTGCCAGCAGCTTAAACGAATCACCCCTCCACTTT.

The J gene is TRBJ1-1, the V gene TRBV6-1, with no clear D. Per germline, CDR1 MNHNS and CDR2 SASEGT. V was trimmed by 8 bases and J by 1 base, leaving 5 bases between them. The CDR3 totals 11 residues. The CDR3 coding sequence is TGTGCCAGCCAGGCGAACACTGAAGCTTTCTTT. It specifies CASQANTEAFF.

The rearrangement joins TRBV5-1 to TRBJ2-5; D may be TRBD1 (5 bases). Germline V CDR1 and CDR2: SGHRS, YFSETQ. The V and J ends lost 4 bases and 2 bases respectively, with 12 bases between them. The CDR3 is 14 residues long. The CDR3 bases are TGCGCCAGCAGCCCTGGGGCAGGACAAGAGACCCAGTACTTC. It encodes CASSPGAGQETQYF.

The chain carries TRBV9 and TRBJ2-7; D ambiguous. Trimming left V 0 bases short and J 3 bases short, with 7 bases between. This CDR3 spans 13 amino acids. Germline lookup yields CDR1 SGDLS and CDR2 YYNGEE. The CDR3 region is CASSVGPSYEQYF. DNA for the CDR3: TGTGCCAGCAGCGTAGGGCCGAGCTACGAGCAGTACTTC. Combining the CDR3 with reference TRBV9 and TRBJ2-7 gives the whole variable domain DSGVTQTPKHLITATGQRVTLRCSPRSGDLSVYWYQQSLDQGLQFLIQYYNGEERAKGNILERFSAQQFPDLHSELNLSSLELGDSALYFCASSVGPSYEQYFGPGTRLTVT.

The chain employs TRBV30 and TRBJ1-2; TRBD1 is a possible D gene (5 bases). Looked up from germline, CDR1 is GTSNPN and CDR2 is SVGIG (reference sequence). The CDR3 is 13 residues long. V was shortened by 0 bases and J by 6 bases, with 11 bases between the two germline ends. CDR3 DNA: TGTGCCTGGAGTGTAGGGGAGGATCATGGCTACACCTTC. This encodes CAWSVGEDHGYTF.

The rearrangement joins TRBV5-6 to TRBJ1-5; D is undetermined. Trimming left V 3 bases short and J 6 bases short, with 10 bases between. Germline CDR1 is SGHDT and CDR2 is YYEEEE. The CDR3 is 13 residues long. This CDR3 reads CASSSRRIQPQHF. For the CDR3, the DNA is TGTGCCAGCAGCTCCAGAAGAATTCAGCCCCAGCATTTT.

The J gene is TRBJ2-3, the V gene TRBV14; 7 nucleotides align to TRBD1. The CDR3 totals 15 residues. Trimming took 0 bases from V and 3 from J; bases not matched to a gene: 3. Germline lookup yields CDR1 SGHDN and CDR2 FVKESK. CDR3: CASSQDRQGTDTQYF. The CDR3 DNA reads TGTGCCAGCAGCCAAGATCGACAGGGAACAGATACGCAGTATTTT.

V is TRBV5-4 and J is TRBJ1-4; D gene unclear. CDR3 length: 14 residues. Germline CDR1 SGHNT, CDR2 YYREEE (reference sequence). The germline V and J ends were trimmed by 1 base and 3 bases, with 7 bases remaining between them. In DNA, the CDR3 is TGTGCCAGCAGCTTGATGGGTCCTAATGAAAAACTGTTTTTT. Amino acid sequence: CASSLMGPNEKLFF.

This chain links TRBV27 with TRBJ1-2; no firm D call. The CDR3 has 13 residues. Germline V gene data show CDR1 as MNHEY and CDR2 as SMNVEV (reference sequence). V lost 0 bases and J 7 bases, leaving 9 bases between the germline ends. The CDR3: CASSLSRAGGYTF. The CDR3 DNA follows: TGTGCCAGCAGTTTATCGCGGGCTGGTGGCTACACCTTC.

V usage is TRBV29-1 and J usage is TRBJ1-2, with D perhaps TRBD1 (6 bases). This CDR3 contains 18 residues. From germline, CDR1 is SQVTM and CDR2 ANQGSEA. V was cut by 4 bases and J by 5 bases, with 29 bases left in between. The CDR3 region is CSVGRGAVGGGLRYGYTF. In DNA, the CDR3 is TGCAGCGTTGGGAGGGGGGCGGTGGGCGGCGGATTAAGGTATGGCTACACCTTC.

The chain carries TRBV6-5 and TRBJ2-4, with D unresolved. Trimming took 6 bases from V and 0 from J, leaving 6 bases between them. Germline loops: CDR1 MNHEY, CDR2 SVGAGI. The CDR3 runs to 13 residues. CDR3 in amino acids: CASRESAKNIQYF. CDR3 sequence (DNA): TGTGCCAGCAGGGAGTCAGCCAAAAACATTCAGTACTTC.

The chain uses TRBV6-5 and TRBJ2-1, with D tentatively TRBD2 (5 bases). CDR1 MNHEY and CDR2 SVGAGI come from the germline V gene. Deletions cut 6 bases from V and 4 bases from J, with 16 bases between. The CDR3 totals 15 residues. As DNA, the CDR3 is TGTGCCAGCAGCCCCCGGACTGGACTGTACAATGAGCAGTTCTTC. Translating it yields CASSPRTGLYNEQFF.

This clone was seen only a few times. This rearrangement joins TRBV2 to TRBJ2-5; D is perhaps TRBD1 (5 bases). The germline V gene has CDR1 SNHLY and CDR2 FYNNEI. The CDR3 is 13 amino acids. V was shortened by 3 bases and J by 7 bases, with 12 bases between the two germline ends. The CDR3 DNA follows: TGTGCCAGCAGTGAGGGCAGGGAAGGGACCCAGTACTTC. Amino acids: CASSEGREGTQYF.

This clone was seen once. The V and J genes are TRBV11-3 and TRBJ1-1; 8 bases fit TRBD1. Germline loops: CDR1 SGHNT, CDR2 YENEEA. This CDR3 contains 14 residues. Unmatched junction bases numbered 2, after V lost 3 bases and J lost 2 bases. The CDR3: CASSFDRGNTEAFF. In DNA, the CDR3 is TGTGCCAGCAGCTTTGACAGGGGAAACACTGAAGCTTTCTTT.

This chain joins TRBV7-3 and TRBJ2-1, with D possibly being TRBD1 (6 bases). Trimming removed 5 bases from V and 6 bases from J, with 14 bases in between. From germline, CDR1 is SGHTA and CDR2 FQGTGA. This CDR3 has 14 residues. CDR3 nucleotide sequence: TGTGCCAGCAGCCCAAGTTCAGGGGCCAATGAGCAGTTCTTC. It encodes CASSPSSGANEQFF.

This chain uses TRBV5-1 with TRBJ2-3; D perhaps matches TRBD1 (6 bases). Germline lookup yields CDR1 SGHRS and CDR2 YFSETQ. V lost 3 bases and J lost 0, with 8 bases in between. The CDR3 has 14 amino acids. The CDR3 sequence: CASSSDSSTDTQYF. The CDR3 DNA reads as TGCGCCAGCAGCTCGGACAGTAGCACAGATACGCAGTATTTT.

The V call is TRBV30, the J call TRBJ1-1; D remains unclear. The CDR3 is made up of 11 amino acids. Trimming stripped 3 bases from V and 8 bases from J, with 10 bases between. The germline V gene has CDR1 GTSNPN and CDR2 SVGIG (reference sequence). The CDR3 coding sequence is TGTGCCTGGAGCGCCCCATCGGAAGCTTTCTTT. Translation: CAWSAPSEAFF.

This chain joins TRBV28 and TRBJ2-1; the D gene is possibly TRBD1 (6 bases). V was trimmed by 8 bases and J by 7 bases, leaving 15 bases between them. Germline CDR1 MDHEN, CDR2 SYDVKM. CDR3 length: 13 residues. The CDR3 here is CASFTDSPNEQFF. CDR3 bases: TGTGCCAGCTTCACGGACAGCCCTAATGAGCAGTTCTTC.